The source of this TCR beta chain is a study of T cells in Graves' hyperthyroidism and ophthalmopathy. CDR1 is KGHDR, CDR2 SFDVKD, per germline. Between the trimmed V and J ends, which lost 5 bases and 1 base, there was a span of 7 bases. The CDR3 sequence is 13 residues long. Amplification of TCR beta CDR3 regions used RNA as the template. First-round RT-PCR targeting the TCR CDR3 was performed with the HTBI primer set. In TCRdb, the multiplex PCR reads were re-called with MiXCR into one record per CDR3 protein. The table lists 150,000 to 200,000 distinct CDR3 sequences, approximately 15% of them singletons. This clonotype has at least ten counts.

Sample: blood. The TCR was taken from a woman between 45 and 60 years old with Graves' hyperthyroidism. V usage is TRBV24-1 and J usage is TRBJ2-5, with D unclear. CDR3 bases: TGTGCCACCAGTGCTAATAGCCAAGAGACCCAGTACTTC. Its translation: CATSANSQETQYF.